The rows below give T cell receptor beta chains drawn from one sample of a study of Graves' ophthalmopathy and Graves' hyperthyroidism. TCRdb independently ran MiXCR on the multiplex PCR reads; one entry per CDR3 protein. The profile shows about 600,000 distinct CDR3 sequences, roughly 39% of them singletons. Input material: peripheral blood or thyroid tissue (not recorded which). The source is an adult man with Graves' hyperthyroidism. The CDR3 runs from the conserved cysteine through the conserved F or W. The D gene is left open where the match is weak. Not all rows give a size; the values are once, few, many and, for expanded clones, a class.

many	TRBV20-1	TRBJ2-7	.	CSALTRNEGDEQYF	TGCAGTGCGCTTACTAGGAATGAAGGTGACGAGCAGTACTTC
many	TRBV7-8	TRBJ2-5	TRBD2	CASSLGGGRARETQYF	TGTGCCAGCAGCTTAGGGGGCGGGAGGGCGCGCGAGACCCAGTACTTC
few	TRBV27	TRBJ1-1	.	CASKALRANTEAFF	TGTGCCAGCAAAGCCCTCCGGGCGAACACTGAAGCTTTCTTT
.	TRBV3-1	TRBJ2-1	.	CASSRTQGNEQFF	TGTGCCAGCAGCCGGACCCAGGGGAATGAGCAGTTCTTC
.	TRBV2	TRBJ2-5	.	CASVEPGTGPKTQYF	TGTGCCAGCGTTGAGCCTGGCACGGGACCAAAGACCCAGTACTTC
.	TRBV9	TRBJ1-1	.	CASSLERIPNTEAFF	TGTGCCAGCAGCTTGGAACGGATCCCGAACACTGAAGCTTTCTTT
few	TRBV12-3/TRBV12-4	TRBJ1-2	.	CASSLDTGSAYGYTF	TGTGCCAGCAGTTTAGACACAGGGTCAGCCTATGGCTACACCTTC
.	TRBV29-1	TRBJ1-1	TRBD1	CSEGTGRSAEAFF	TGCAGCGAAGGGACAGGGAGGAGTGCTGAAGCTTTCTTT
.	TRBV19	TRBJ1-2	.	CASGNRVMEGYTF	TGTGCCAGTGGAAACAGGGTGATGGAGGGCTACACCTTC
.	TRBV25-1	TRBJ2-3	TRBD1	CASVRRGQGRDTQYF	TGTGCCAGCGTACGTAGGGGACAGGGAAGAGATACGCAGTATTTT
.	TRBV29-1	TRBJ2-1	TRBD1	CSVGQGGNEQFF	TGCAGCGTTGGACAGGGGGGCAATGAGCAGTTCTTC
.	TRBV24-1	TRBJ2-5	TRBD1	CATSDPGTEETQYF	TGTGCCACCAGTGACCCGGGGACAGAAGAGACCCAGTACTTC
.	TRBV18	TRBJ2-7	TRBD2	CASSLGLAGPQGVQYF	TGTGCCAGCTCCCTCGGACTAGCGGGCCCCCAAGGCGTTCAGTACTTC
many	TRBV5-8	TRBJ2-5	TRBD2	CASSPRLAGARGETQYF	TGTGCCAGCAGCCCACGACTAGCGGGGGCGAGGGGAGAGACCCAGTACTTC
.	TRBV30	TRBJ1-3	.	CAWSVGGTGGNTIYF	TGTGCCTGGAGTGTAGGAGGGACTGGTGGAAACACCATATATTTT
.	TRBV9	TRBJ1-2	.	CASSVYGDNVNYGYTF	TGTGCCAGCAGCGTATACGGGGACAACGTAAACTATGGCTACACCTTC
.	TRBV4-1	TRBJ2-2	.	CASSHRAVGPGELFF	TGCGCCAGCAGCCACCGGGCTGTTGGCCCAGGGGAGCTGTTTTTT
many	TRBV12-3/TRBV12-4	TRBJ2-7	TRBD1	CASRAPGGYEQYF	TGTGCCAGCAGAGCCCCAGGGGGCTACGAGCAGTACTTC
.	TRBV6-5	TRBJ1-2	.	CASSRHTDGSNYGYTF	TGTGCCAGCAGCCGCCACACCGACGGTTCTAACTATGGCTACACCTTC
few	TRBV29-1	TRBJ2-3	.	CSVDRGEDTQYF	TGCAGCGTTGACAGGGGGGAAGATACGCAGTATTTT
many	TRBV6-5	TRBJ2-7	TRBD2	CASSLLRGSGKAF	TGTGCCAGCAGTCTCCTGCGGGGGAGCGGGAAAGCATTC
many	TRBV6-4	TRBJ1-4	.	CASSDYRNEKLFF	TGTGCCAGCAGTGATTACCGAAATGAAAAACTGTTTTTT
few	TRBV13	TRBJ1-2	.	CASREQGSNYGYTF	TGTGCCAGCAGAGAACAGGGATCTAACTATGGCTACACCTTC
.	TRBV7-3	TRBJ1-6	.	CASSLAPGEGSPLHF	TGTGCCAGCAGCTTAGCGCCCGGGGAAGGTTCACCCCTCCACTTT
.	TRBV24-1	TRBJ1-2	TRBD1	CAIRGQGFRNGYTF	TGTGCCATCAGGGGACAGGGGTTTCGAAATGGCTACACCTTC
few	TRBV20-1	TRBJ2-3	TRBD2	CSASGLAGVGADTQYF	TGCAGTGCTAGTGGCCTAGCGGGAGTCGGGGCAGATACGCAGTATTTT
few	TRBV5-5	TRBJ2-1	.	CASSLLAGRSAEQFF	TGTGCCAGTAGCCTACTAGCTGGACGGTCTGCTGAGCAGTTCTTC
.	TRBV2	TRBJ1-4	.	CASSEGRGSNEKLFF	TGTGCCAGCAGTGAGGGACGCGGATCGAACGAAAAACTGTTTTTT
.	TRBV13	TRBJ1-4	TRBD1	CASRALGTVGEKLFF	TGTGCCAGCAGAGCCCTCGGGACAGTTGGTGAAAAACTGTTTTTT
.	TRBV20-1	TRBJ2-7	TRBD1	CSTGNRGHEQYF	TGCAGTACGGGAAACAGGGGTCACGAGCAGTACTTC
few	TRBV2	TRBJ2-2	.	CASSLWGTSNTGELFF	TGTGCCAGCAGTTTATGGGGAACATCGAACACCGGGGAGCTGTTTTTT
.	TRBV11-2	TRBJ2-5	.	CASSLWAGERETQYF	TGTGCCAGCAGCTTGTGGGCCGGGGAGCGGGAGACCCAGTACTTC
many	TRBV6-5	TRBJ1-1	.	CASSYAPRGNTEAFF	TGTGCCAGCAGTTACGCCCCCAGGGGGAACACTGAAGCTTTCTTT